This TCR beta chain was captured in a study of T cell responses to AZD1222 COVID-19 vaccine. Deletions cut 2 bases from V and 3 bases from J, with 10 bases between. The CDR3 runs 14 residues. Germline values: CDR1 KGHSH, CDR2 LQKENI. Clones were sequenced by immunoSEQ multiplex PCR, and TCRdb holds only the in-frame ones, with some missing. The data show some 120,000 clones, about 86% seen once. The specimen was peripheral blood, collected on day 0 of AZD1222 vaccination. The rearrangement links TRBV18 to TRBJ1-1; D unclear. The receptor comes from an adult in good health. CDR3: CASSPGGWDTEAFF. CDR3 nucleotides: TGTGCCAGCTCACCAGGAGGGTGGGACACTGAAGCTTTCTTT. The complete variable domain, with remaining parts taken from reference TRBV18 and TRBJ1-1, reads NAGVMQNPRHLVRRRGQEARLRCSPMKGHSHVYWYRQLPEEGLKFMVYLQKENIIDESGMPKERFSAEFPKEGPSILRIQQVVRGDSAAYFCASSPGGWDTEAFFGQGTRLTVV.